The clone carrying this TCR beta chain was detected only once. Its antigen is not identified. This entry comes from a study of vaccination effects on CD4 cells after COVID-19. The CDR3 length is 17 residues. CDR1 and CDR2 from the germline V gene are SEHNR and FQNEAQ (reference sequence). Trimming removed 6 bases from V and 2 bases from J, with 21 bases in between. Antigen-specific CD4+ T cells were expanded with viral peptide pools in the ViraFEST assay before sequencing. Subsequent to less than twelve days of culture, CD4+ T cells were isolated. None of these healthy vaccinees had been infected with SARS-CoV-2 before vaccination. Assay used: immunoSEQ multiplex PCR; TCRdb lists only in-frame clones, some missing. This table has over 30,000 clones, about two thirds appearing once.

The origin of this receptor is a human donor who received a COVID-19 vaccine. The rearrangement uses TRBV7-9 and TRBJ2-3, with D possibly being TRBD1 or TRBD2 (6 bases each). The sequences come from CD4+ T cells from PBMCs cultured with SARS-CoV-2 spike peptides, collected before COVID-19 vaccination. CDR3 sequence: CASSPGAGAGTTDTQYF. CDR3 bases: TGTGCCAGCAGTCCGGGGGCGGGCGCAGGGACCACAGATACGCAGTATTTT.